This T cell receptor beta chain comes out of a study of circulating and synovial CD4+ cells in juvenile arthritis (dated by TCRdb to the mid-2010s). Regarding the research as a whole: Within each patient, the TCRbeta CDR3 repertoires of synovial CD4 T cells, bulk blood CD4 T cells and circulating HLA-DR+ CD4 T cells were compared. The goal of repertoire sequencing was to confirm that a circulating synovial-like CD4 T cell subset was enriched in synovial clonotypes. Study-wide conclusions, independent of this receptor: Traditional Vbeta family usage analysis did not detect the difference between circulating pathogenic-like lymphocytes and bulk blood T cells. Because overlap with synovium was found to increase with sequencing depth, the full repertoire overlap was likely underestimated by the measured shared-clonotype fractions. CPL and bulk blood CD4 samples differed in T cell genome counts by at least an order of magnitude, so sample-size effects were addressed. Circulating pathogenic-like lymphocytes clustered together with synovial T cells and shared a substantially larger fraction of CDR3 sequences with synovium than bulk blood did. Compared with bulk blood CD4 repertoires, both the synovial and the circulating pathogenic-like lymphocyte repertoires were less diverse, and some CPL samples were as oligoclonal as synovium.

In the case of this clone: The antigen it recognizes is unknown. Qualities for individual bases were not recorded, and no much larger clone is one base off.

Libraries were constructed by the immunoSEQ multiplex PCR assay. TCRbeta CDR3 sequencing was performed as a commercial service by an external provider. In the source study's methods: The analyses used productive nucleotide sequences together with amino acid sequences obtained by in silico translation. Diversity was quantified by Renyi entropy over a range of alpha values, with sample size equalised by taking the median of 200 repeated subsamples. The distance between each pair of repertoires was calculated as one minus the Chao-modified Jaccard index, which corrects for under-sampling, and this distance was used for clustering. Frequency-weighted overlap with synovial clonotypes was calculated over 200 sample sizes with 200 draws without replacement at each size, and the overlap was reported at the size of the smaller sample. TCRdb limited this immuneACCESS table to in-frame rearrangements with V and J called. A share of clones is missing; checked studies link under half to unresolved V genes, and the rest is unexplained. V and J calls and clone size are those listed in that table; D and trimming were worked out from the DNA. Present in this sample are approximately 3,000 clones, approximately 82% of which were seen just once. 3.5% to 4.5% of the sample rests with the top ten.

The CDR3, cysteine through phenylalanine, is 19 amino acids long. Solely the CDR3 DNA is kept, with 57 bases framed from the first base. Looking up the germline V gene yields CDR1 MDHEN and CDR2 SYDVKM. Ends trimmed: V by 4 bases, J by 4 bases; bases unmatched to a gene: 13. The sequenced samples came from patients who had active juvenile idiopathic arthritis. Sorting was carried out immediately after cells were thawed, and dead cells were excluded with Live/Dead Fixable Near-IR Stain. The source of this sequence is a human donor with juvenile idiopathic arthritis. Recombination linked TRBV28 to TRBJ1-4, and TRBD1 matches 12 of the central bases. The material sequenced was CD4+ T cells from synovial fluid. Read as DNA, the sequence is TGTGCCAGCAGTTCTGGTGCCGGGACAGGGGGCGGAAGTAATGAAAAACTGTTTTTT. It is translated as CASSSGAGTGGGSNEKLFF.